The rows below give T cell receptor beta chains drawn from one sample of a study of beta chain features in type 1 diabetes. Sequencing used immunoSEQ multiplex PCR; TCRdb keeps in-frame clones, though not all of them. The profile covers 150,000 to 200,000 clones, with 63% appearing a single time and about 0.089% taken by the ten largest. Specimen: naive CD4+ T cells from blood. The receptors were gathered from a man younger than 45 with type 1 diabetes. Each CDR3 is given with its conserved first and last residue. D genes are given only for firm matches. Not all rows give a size; the values are once, few, many and, for expanded clones, a class.

>TRBJ2-7|-|TRBV30|-
CAWSVLRLTAEQYF
TGTGCCTGGAGTGTACTTCGCTTAACAGCCGAGCAGTACTTC
>TRBJ2-1|TRBD2|TRBV9|-
CASSPGLAGYNEQFF
TGTGCCAGCAGCCCTGGACTAGCGGGGTACAATGAGCAGTTCTTC
>TRBJ1-1|-|TRBV9|-
CASSVGGHLGNTEAFF
TGTGCCAGCAGCGTAGGGGGCCATCTCGGGAACACTGAAGCTTTCTTT
>TRBJ2-1|TRBD1|TRBV29-1|-
CTSDRGGDEQFF
TGCACTTCCGACAGGGGAGGTGATGAGCAGTTCTTC
>TRBJ2-1|-|TRBV27|-
CASSRVHNEQFF
TGTGCCAGCAGTCGGGTCCACAATGAGCAGTTCTTC
>TRBJ2-2|TRBD2|TRBV10-3|once
CAVRRGTSTGELFF
TGTGCCGTCCGGCGGGGGACGAGCACCGGGGAGCTGTTTTTT
>TRBJ1-1|-|TRBV20-1|-
CSASNFEAFF
TGCAGTGCTAGCAACTTCGAAGCTTTCTTT
>TRBJ1-5|-|TRBV6-6|once
CASSAGQPQHF
TGTGCCAGCAGCGCAGGGCAGCCCCAGCATTTT
>TRBJ2-1|-|TRBV2|-
CASSGPGQRNQFF
TGTGCCAGCAGTGGGCCGGGCCAAAGAAATCAGTTCTTC
>TRBJ2-2|-|TRBV7-2|once
CASSLLGLGELFF
TGTGCCAGCAGCTTATTGGGGTTAGGGGAGCTGTTTTTT
>TRBJ1-5|-|TRBV30|-
CAWSWGAQDQPQHF
TGTGCCTGGAGTTGGGGGGCGCAAGATCAGCCCCAGCATTTT
>TRBJ2-3|-|TRBV27|-
CAVVVDRRKGTDTQYF
TGTGCGGTCGTTGTGGACCGACGGAAAGGCACAGATACGCAGTATTTT
>TRBJ2-7|TRBD1|TRBV30|-
CALSGTGIHEQYF
TGTGCCCTCTCCGGGACAGGGATCCACGAGCAGTACTTC
>TRBJ2-5|-|TRBV29-1|-
CSVVTGRQETQYF
TGCAGCGTTGTAACGGGACGCCAAGAGACCCAGTACTTC
>TRBJ1-1|-|TRBV30|few
CAWSFTENTEAFF
TGTGCCTGGAGTTTCACAGAGAACACTGAAGCTTTCTTT
>TRBJ1-1|-|TRBV13|-
CASRLAGLNTEAFF
TGTGCCAGCAGGTTGGCAGGCTTGAACACTGAAGCTTTCTTT
>TRBJ2-5|-|TRBV14|-
CASSFRDYQETQYF
TGTGCCAGCAGCTTCCGGGACTACCAAGAGACCCAGTACTTC
>TRBJ2-3|-|TRBV28|-
CASTSSQGATDTQYF
TGTGCCAGCACCTCGTCCCAGGGTGCCACAGATACGCAGTATTTT
>TRBJ2-2|-|TRBV28|-
CASSPEEGGAGELFF
TGTGCCAGCAGTCCGGAGGAGGGAGGAGCCGGGGAGCTGTTTTTT
>TRBJ2-5|-|TRBV25-1|-
CASSRGQETQYF
TGTGCCAGCAGTCGAGGGCAAGAGACCCAGTACTTC
>TRBJ1-3|-|TRBV29-1|few
CSVEDRSVSGGGNTIYF
TGCAGCGTTGAAGATCGAAGTGTGTCAGGAGGTGGAAACACCATATATTTT
>TRBJ2-7|TRBD1|TRBV29-1|-
CSAKQGAGYEQYF
TGCAGCGCAAAACAGGGGGCCGGCTACGAGCAGTACTTC
>TRBJ2-1|-|TRBV9|few
CASSVGHEQFF
TGTGCCAGCAGCGTAGGCCATGAGCAGTTCTTC
>TRBJ1-3|-|TRBV29-1|-
CSAVSGNTIYF
TGCAGCGCTGTCTCTGGAAACACCATATATTTT
>TRBJ1-6|TRBD1|TRBV9|-
CASSGAGGTNSPLHF
TGTGCCAGCAGCGGGGCAGGGGGTACGAATTCACCCCTCCACTTT
>TRBJ2-7|TRBD2|TRBV7-2|-
CASSLAGTSGYEQYF
TGTGCCAGCAGCTTAGCTGGGACTAGCGGCTACGAGCAGTACTTC
>TRBJ2-7|-|TRBV7-2|-
CASSQNGGREQYF
TGTGCCAGCAGCCAGAACGGCGGACGCGAGCAGTACTTC
>TRBJ1-4|TRBD1|TRBV6-5|few
CASSRDSFNEKLFF
TGTGCCAGCAGTCGGGACAGTTTTAATGAAAAACTGTTTTTT
>TRBJ1-6|TRBD1|TRBV9|-
CASSVGGGEYPPLHF
TGTGCCAGCAGCGTAGGAGGGGGCGAGTATCCACCCCTCCACTTT
>TRBJ2-7|TRBD1|TRBV28|-
CASTEGQGAYEQYF
TGTGCCAGCACCGAGGGCCAGGGGGCCTACGAGCAGTACTTC
>TRBJ1-5|-|TRBV9|-
CASTRGEGFHQPQHF
TGTGCCAGCACAAGAGGCGAGGGTTTTCATCAGCCCCAGCATTTT
>TRBJ2-3|-|TRBV28|-
CASRTGAASTDTQYF
TGTGCCAGCAGAACGGGAGCCGCTAGCACAGATACGCAGTATTTT
>TRBJ2-3|TRBD2|TRBV29-1|-
CSVEPGRVTDTQYF
TGCAGCGTTGAACCGGGGAGGGTGACAGATACGCAGTATTTT
>TRBJ1-1|TRBD1|TRBV5-4|-
CASSLDRGNTEAFF
TGTGCCAGCAGCTTGGACAGGGGGAACACTGAAGCTTTCTTT
>TRBJ2-7|TRBD1|TRBV30|once
CALCRDRSYEQYF
TGTGCCTTATGCCGGGACAGGAGTTACGAGCAGTACTTC
>TRBJ2-6|-|TRBV15|-
CATSSYAGTLKSSGANVLTF
TGTGCCACCAGCAGTTACGCCGGGACACTTAAAAGCTCTGGGGCCAACGTCCTGACTTTC
>TRBJ2-5|-|TRBV18|-
CASSRAGEETQYF
TGTGCCAGCTCACGAGCGGGCGAAGAGACCCAGTACTTC
>TRBJ1-5|-|TRBV2|-
CASSESRGWNQPQHF
TGTGCCAGCAGTGAGTCCAGGGGATGGAATCAGCCCCAGCATTTT
>TRBJ2-5|-|TRBV6-5|few
CASSYSRGRQYF
TGTGCCAGCAGTTACTCGCGGGGGCGACAGTACTTC
>TRBJ2-5|TRBD1|TRBV9|-
CASSLTGGVETQYF
TGTGCCAGCAGCCTGACAGGGGGCGTAGAGACCCAGTACTTC
>TRBJ2-7|-|TRBV2|-
CASRERNYEQYF
TGTGCCAGCAGGGAAAGGAACTACGAGCAGTACTTC